These 7 T cell receptor beta chains share one sample of origin, sequenced in a study of blood T cell repertoires in COVID-19. Using immunoSEQ multiplex PCR, the repertoire was profiled, and TCRdb retains in-frame clones only, with some absent. The table has 200,000 to 300,000 clones, roughly 90% seen once; the top ten hold approximately 2%. The sequenced material came from peripheral blood. Receptors were obtained from a man aged 25 to 45 with active or convalescent COVID-19.

This chain joins TRBV7-6 and TRBJ1-1; weak D call: TRBD1 (5 bases). Germline assignment: CDR1 SGHVS and CDR2 FNYEAQ. The CDR3 spans 16 residues. Trimming removed 2 bases at V and 4 bases at J, with 17 bases between. CDR3 in DNA: TGTGCCAGCAGCTTAATCGTGGCAGGGCAGGGCACTGAAGCTTTCTTT. Protein: CASSLIVAGQGTEAFF.

The chain is built from TRBV5-1 and TRBJ1-2; possible D gene TRBD1, 5 bases. CDR3 size: 14 residues. V was trimmed by 1 base and J by 7 bases, leaving 14 bases between them. Germline CDR1 SGHRS, CDR2 YFSETQ. This chain's CDR3 is CASSLSGRDGGYTF. The CDR3 nucleotides read TGCGCCAGCAGCTTGAGTGGCAGGGATGGTGGCTACACCTTC. Together with reference TRBV5-1 and TRBJ1-2, the CDR3 gives the full variable domain: KAGVTQTPRYLIKTRGQQVTLSCSPISGHRSVSWYQQTPGQGLQFLFEYFSETQRNKGNFPGRFSGRQFSNSRSEMNVSTLELGDSALYLCASSLSGRDGGYTFGSGTRLTVV.

This chain connects TRBV6-6 to TRBJ2-6; TRBD2 aligns across 8 bases. With V trimmed by 6 bases and J by 1 base, 17 bases remained unmatched. This CDR3 has 20 residues. The germline gives CDR1 MNHNY, CDR2 SVGAGI (reference sequence). CDR3 bases: TGTGCCAGCAGCCCCGGGGGGGGAACGAATCCCCCTTCTGGGGCCAACGTCCTGACTTTC. Translated, it gives CASSPGGGTNPPSGANVLTF.

This clone was recorded once. The gene calls are TRBV5-4 and TRBJ2-2, with 14 bases lining up with TRBD2. The V and J ends lost 4 bases and 3 bases, in that order; junction bases with no gene match: 8. Germline values: CDR1 SGHNT, CDR2 YYREEE (reference sequence). The CDR3 runs 18 residues. The CDR3 reads CASSPGLAGGPYTGELFF. CDR3 DNA sequence: TGTGCCAGCAGCCCTGGACTAGCGGGGGGCCCCTACACCGGGGAGCTGTTTTTT.

The genes are TRBV6-2 or TRBV6-3 and TRBJ2-7; 8 bases match TRBD1. This CDR3 region has 14 residues. Germline V lookup: CDR1 MNHEY, CDR2 SVGEGT. The V and J ends lost 0 bases and 3 bases, in that order; junction bases with no gene match: 1. In nucleotides, the CDR3 is TGTGCCAGCAGTTACTCGACAGGGGTCTACGAGCAGTACTTC. This encodes CASSYSTGVYEQYF.

J is TRBJ2-3 and V is TRBV5-4; weak D call: TRBD1 (6 bases). The CDR3 covers 15 residues. Germline V lookup: CDR1 SGHNT, CDR2 YYREEE (reference sequence). Between the trimmed V and J ends, which lost 3 bases and 0 bases, there was a span of 11 bases. DNA of the CDR3: TGTGCCAGCAGCTGGGGGCGGACGAGCACAGATACGCAGTATTTT. Translating gives CASSWGRTSTDTQYF.

V is TRBV2 and J is TRBJ2-7; D unresolved. V shed 8 bases and J shed 2 bases, with 13 bases lying between them. This CDR3 region has 13 residues. Per the germline V gene, CDR1 is SNHLY and CDR2 is FYNNEI. The CDR3 coding sequence is TGTGCCAGCCGGAAGGATGACACCTACGAGCAGTACTTC. It is translated as CASRKDDTYEQYF.